This T cell receptor (beta chain) was retrieved from a study of graft-versus-host responses after intestinal transplantation. Sequencing was performed with immunoSEQ multiplex PCR; in TCRdb, only in-frame clones are kept and a portion is missing. The sample yields some 24,000 clones, around 40% seen once. Findings and limits, study-wide: Declining HvG levels early post-transplant were linked to peak circulating GvH clone levels.

Trimming took off 1 base at V and 6 bases at J, with 12 bases between the two ends. CDR3 length equals 14 residues. Germline CDR1 reads MDHEN; CDR2 reads SYDVKM. The chain employs TRBV28 and TRBJ1-1; D is unclear. This material consisted of alloreactive CD4+ T cells from a mixed lymphocyte reaction culture, taken before intestinal transplant. Subset denoted: CFSE-low proliferating T cells sorted from roughly six-day pre-transplant mixed lymphocyte reaction (GvH or HvG direction). This sequence originates from a human patient who received an intestinal transplant. The CDR3 DNA sequence: TGTGCCAGCAGTTTATTTGGCAGGATCGCTGAAGCTTTCTTT. It yields the protein CASSLFGRIAEAFF.